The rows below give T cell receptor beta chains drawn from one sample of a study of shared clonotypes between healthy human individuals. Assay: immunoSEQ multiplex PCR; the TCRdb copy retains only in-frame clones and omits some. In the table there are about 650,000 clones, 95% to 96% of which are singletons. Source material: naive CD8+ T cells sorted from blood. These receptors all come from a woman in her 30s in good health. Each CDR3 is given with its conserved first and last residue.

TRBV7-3,CASSLNPTGRGDEQFF
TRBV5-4,CASSLTGSNEQYF
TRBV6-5,CASTIRQGSNQPQHF
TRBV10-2,CASSESHFGNTIYF
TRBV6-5,CASSYSGEEQYF
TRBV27,CASSLSSSFETQYF
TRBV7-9,CASSLASGVGDYEQYF
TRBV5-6,CASSLPNTEAFF
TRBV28,CASTYRGPYSNQPQHF
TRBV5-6,CASSSDVAGVYEQFF
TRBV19,CASSSGYEQYF
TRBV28,CASSANRGRLGYGYTF
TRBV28,CASSLAGSSYEQYF
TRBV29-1,CSVVGISGRADNEQFF
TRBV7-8,CASSSAGPDGYTF
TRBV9,CASSGWTASGNYGYTF
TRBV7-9,CASSPLTGADEQYF
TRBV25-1,CASSEFGGSSYEQYF
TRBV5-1,CASSTGGLAGDEQYF
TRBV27,CASRGGTKQETQYF
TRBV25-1,CASRLTGTAYNEQFF
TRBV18,CASSRGQGRGETQYF
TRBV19,CASREKPGTLGIQYF
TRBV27,CASSLFTSRPYEQYF
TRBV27,CASSFSGQGLLEQFF
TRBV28,CASSLKRGKYEQYF
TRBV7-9,CASSKGTNSYEQYF
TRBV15,CATSRYRVANEKLFF
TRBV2,CASVLQGEAFF
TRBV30,CAWTSGSLDNEQFF
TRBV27,CASSPRAGFSKNIQYF